This T cell receptor (beta chain) was obtained from a study of PD-L1 blockade in urothelial cancer. Some clones are missing from TCRdb's copy, which holds only in-frame ones; the method was immunoSEQ multiplex PCR. The sample includes around 30,000 clones, under 90% of them seen just once. Stated time point: peripheral blood 6 weeks after treatment start. This CDR3 is built from 15 residues. V was pared by 4 bases and J by 1 base, with 13 bases between. The germline V gene has CDR1 SGDLS and CDR2 YYNGEE. The clonotype comes from a man between 70 and 80 years old with urothelial cancer. V gene TRBV9 combines with J gene TRBJ2-3, with D unclear. This material consisted of PBMCs, taken around atezolizumab (anti-PD-L1) treatment. The CDR3 protein is CASSYNVQRTDTQYF. CDR3 nucleotide sequence: TGTGCCAGCAGCTACAACGTACAGCGCACAGATACGCAGTATTTT.